The 10 T cell receptor beta chains presented below share a single source sample, sequenced in a study of blood T cell repertoires in COVID-19. Profiled with immunoSEQ multiplex PCR; TCRdb holds only in-frame clones, not every one. The sample yields approximately 290,000 clones, roughly 85% seen once. Sequencing was performed on PBMCs or T cells enriched from blood (not recorded which). Receptors originate from a woman aged 30 to 39 who had recovered from COVID-19.

The J gene is TRBJ1-5, the V gene TRBV19; 7 bases align to TRBD1. The CDR3 loop spans 17 amino acids. Germline trimming cut 6 bases from V and 2 bases from J; bases unmatched to any gene: 13. The germline V gene encodes CDR1 LNHDA and CDR2 SQIVND (reference sequence). The CDR3, as DNA: TGTGCCAGTAGGCTGACAGGGCTCAACGACGGCAATCAGCCCCAGCATTTT. Translated: CASRLTGLNDGNQPQHF.

The gene calls are TRBV5-6 and TRBJ2-5; a possible D gene is TRBD1 (5 bases). Trimming removed 3 bases from V and 1 base from J, with 13 bases in between. Germline assignment: CDR1 SGHDT and CDR2 YYEEEE. This CDR3 comprises 15 residues. The chain's CDR3 is CASSSYSGPQETQYF. The CDR3 DNA is TGTGCCAGCAGCTCTTATTCAGGGCCCCAAGAGACCCAGTACTTC.

V and J are TRBV5-5 and TRBJ1-6; TRBD1 matches at 9 bases. Germline values: CDR1 SGHKS, CDR2 YYEKEE (reference sequence). The ends lost 4 bases at V and 8 bases at J; junction bases unmatched: 7. The CDR3 extends over 15 amino acids. The CDR3 region is CASSQPQGAYSPLHF. The CDR3 DNA reads TGTGCCAGCAGCCAACCACAGGGGGCTTATTCACCCCTCCACTTT.

The rearrangement joins TRBV7-2 to TRBJ2-7, with 14 bases aligning to TRBD2. The CDR3 consists of 17 residues. The germline V gene encodes CDR1 SGHTA and CDR2 FQGNSA. V was clipped by 5 bases and J by 3 bases; unmatched bases: 9. This chain's CDR3 is CASSPGRTSGRFYEQYF. CDR3 sequence (DNA): TGTGCCAGCAGCCCGGGTCGGACTAGCGGGAGGTTCTACGAGCAGTACTTC.

The CDR3 nucleotides are TGTGCCAGCAGCGTTAGGCGGGACAGGGTGGGTGGTAACTATGGCTACACCTTC. This encodes CASSVRRDRVGGNYGYTF. This chain uses TRBV9 with TRBJ1-2; 9 nucleotides agree with TRBD1. This CDR3 comprises 18 residues. The ends lost 2 bases at V and 1 base at J; junction bases unmatched: 12. Germline values: CDR1 SGDLS, CDR2 YYNGEE.

The chain couples TRBV5-4 to TRBJ1-2, with TRBD1 identical over 8 bases. This CDR3 contains 15 residues. The trim removed 3 bases at V and 4 bases at J, leaving 8 bases unmatched. Per germline, CDR1 SGHNT and CDR2 YYREEE (reference sequence). This CDR3 reads CASSSGQGRVYGYTF. CDR3 DNA: TGTGCCAGCAGCTCCGGACAGGGAAGGGTCTATGGCTACACCTTC.

The chain links TRBV7-6 to TRBJ2-5; 10 bases agree with TRBD1. Germline-derived CDR1 and CDR2 are SGHVS and FNYEAQ. V shed 4 bases, J shed 5 bases, and the junction held 7 bases outside the gene matches. This CDR3 comprises 15 residues. CDR3 amino acids: CASSSTRDRGETQYF. The CDR3 nucleotides read TGTGCCAGCAGCTCAACCCGGGACAGGGGCGAGACCCAGTACTTC.

This clone occurred a few times. The chain is built from TRBV2 and TRBJ1-5; tentative D call: TRBD1 (6 bases). Trimming left V 6 bases short and J 3 bases short, with 15 bases between. Looked up from germline, CDR1 is SNHLY and CDR2 is FYNNEI. This CDR3 comprises 15 residues. The DNA for the CDR3 is TGTGCCAGCAGCCTCCGGACAGACTCCAATCAGCCCCAGCATTTT. Protein: CASSLRTDSNQPQHF.

The rearrangement links TRBV11-2 to TRBJ1-2; 8 bases agree with TRBD1. This CDR3 comprises 14 residues. Germline CDR1 reads SGHAT; CDR2 reads FQNNGV. J gave up 6 bases and V 1 base, and 4 bases lay outside the gene matches. CDR3: CASSLAGGPDGYTF. The DNA of the CDR3 is TGTGCCAGCAGCTTAGCAGGGGGCCCTGATGGCTACACCTTC.

This clone was seen a single time. This chain uses TRBV28 with TRBJ1-1, with 8 bases identical to TRBD1. This CDR3 has 14 amino acids. Germline V CDR1 and CDR2: MDHEN, SYDVKM. Germline trimming cut 5 bases from V and 3 bases from J; bases unmatched to any gene: 5. The CDR3 loop reads CASSPRGPDTEAFF. Written as DNA, the CDR3 is TGTGCCAGCAGTCCCAGGGGGCCGGACACTGAAGCTTTCTTT. Variable domain in full (rest from reference TRBV28 and TRBJ1-1): DVKVTQSSRYLVKRTGEKVFLECVQDMDHENMFWYRQDPGLGLRLIYFSYDVKMKEKGDIPEGYSVSREKKERFSLILESASTNQTSMYLCASSPRGPDTEAFFGQGTRLTVV.